The 8 T cell receptor beta chains listed next were all sequenced from one sample in a study of OX40 agonist ivuxolimab in advanced cancers. Library construction relied on the immunoSEQ multiplex PCR assay. This is the immuneACCESS table as TCRdb keeps it, with only in-frame sequences that have V and J called. A part of the clones is gone; compared with another copy, unresolved V genes explain less than half, and the rest is unexplained. A total of 70,000 to 90,000 clones appear in this sample, around four fifths of them only once. The top ten clones comprise around 2% of the sample. The sample in question was CD4+ or CD8+ T cells sorted from blood, obtained in a trial of the OX40 agonist ivuxolimab. The origin of the receptors is an adult with an advanced solid tumor such as melanoma, head and neck, liver or kidney cancer.

V gene TRBV28 combines with J gene TRBJ1-1; 9 nucleotides agree with TRBD1. Germline V lookup: CDR1 MDHEN, CDR2 SYDVKM. This CDR3 has 15 amino acids. Trimming cost V 5 bases and J 1 base; bases outside gene matches: 5. The CDR3 reads CASSVPGQGNTEAFF. The CDR3 DNA is TGTGCCAGCAGTGTCCCGGGACAGGGGAACACTGAAGCTTTCTTT.

The chain is built from TRBV9 and TRBJ1-3; D perhaps matches TRBD1 (6 bases). CDR3 length: 16 amino acids. CDR1 and CDR2 from the germline V gene are SGDLS and YYNGEE. V lost 3 bases and J lost 1, with 14 bases in between. The CDR3 is CASSGTRTGSGNTIYF. The DNA for the CDR3 is TGTGCCAGCAGCGGGACTAGAACAGGGTCTGGAAACACCATATATTTT.

In nucleotides, the CDR3 is TGTGCCAGCAGCTCGATAGTCGGCTATGGCTACACCTTC. Its protein product is CASSSIVGYGYTF. V usage is TRBV5-6 and J usage is TRBJ1-2; no reliable D call. V was cut by 3 bases and J by 4 bases, with 10 bases left in between. The CDR3 sequence is 13 residues long. Germline V CDR1 and CDR2: SGHDT, YYEEEE.

The chain uses TRBV28 and TRBJ1-5; 12 positions match TRBD1. Germline V gene data show CDR1 as MDHEN and CDR2 as SYDVKM. J gave up 2 bases and V 2 bases, and 13 bases lay outside the gene matches. The CDR3 is made up of 20 amino acids. The CDR3 sequence is CASSLLGGTGGIRGNQPQHF. The CDR3 DNA reads as TGTGCCAGCAGTTTACTGGGCGGGACAGGGGGCATAAGGGGCAATCAGCCCCAGCATTTT. Complete variable domain (other parts from reference TRBV28 and TRBJ1-5): DVKVTQSSRYLVKRTGEKVFLECVQDMDHENMFWYRQDPGLGLRLIYFSYDVKMKEKGDIPEGYSVSREKKERFSLILESASTNQTSMYLCASSLLGGTGGIRGNQPQHFGDGTRLSIL.

The V and J genes are TRBV15 and TRBJ2-4, with 7 bases identical to TRBD2. The CDR3 length is 14 residues. V trimming: 0 bases; J trimming: 6 bases; junction bases outside the gene matches: 2. Germline loops: CDR1 LNHNV, CDR2 YYDKDF (reference sequence). The CDR3 coding sequence is TGTGCCACCAGCAGAGATTGGGGGGGAAACATTCAGTACTTC. Translation gives CATSRDWGGNIQYF. The whole variable domain, filled in from reference TRBV15 and TRBJ2-4, reads DAMVIQNPRYQVTQFGKPVTLSCSQTLNHNVMYWYQQKSSQAPKLLFHYYDKDFNNEADTPDNFQSRRPNTSFCFLDIRSPGLGDTAMYLCATSRDWGGNIQYFGAGTRLSVL.

This clone showed up just once. This chain joins TRBV4-3 and TRBJ1-4; no definite D call. V lost 1 base and J 8 bases, leaving 17 bases between the germline ends. There are 16 residues in the CDR3. Germline V gives CDR1 LGHNA, CDR2 YSLEER. The CDR3 is CASSQGLFGRPEKLFF. The CDR3 DNA reads TGCGCCAGCAGCCAAGGTTTGTTCGGCCGGCCGGAAAAACTGTTTTTT.

The rearrangement joins TRBV29-1 to TRBJ2-3; maybe TRBD2 (7 bases). V was clipped by 7 bases and J by 0 bases, with 20 bases between them. This CDR3 has 16 residues. Per the germline V gene, CDR1 is SQVTM and CDR2 is ANQGSEA. CDR3 DNA: TGCAGCGGTGGCAGGGGAGGGTTAGATAGCACAGATACGCAGTATTTT. Its protein product is CSGGRGGLDSTDTQYF.

The rearrangement joins TRBV11-2 to TRBJ1-3; 7 bases align to TRBD1. CDR3 length: 16 residues. The J segment lost 0 bases and the V segment lost 4 bases, leaving 6 bases of the junction unmatched. Germline V gene lookup returns CDR1 SGHAT and CDR2 FQNNGV. The CDR3 sequence is CASSSGQEDSGNTIYF. CDR3 nucleotides: TGTGCCAGCAGCTCAGGACAGGAGGACTCTGGAAACACCATATATTTT.